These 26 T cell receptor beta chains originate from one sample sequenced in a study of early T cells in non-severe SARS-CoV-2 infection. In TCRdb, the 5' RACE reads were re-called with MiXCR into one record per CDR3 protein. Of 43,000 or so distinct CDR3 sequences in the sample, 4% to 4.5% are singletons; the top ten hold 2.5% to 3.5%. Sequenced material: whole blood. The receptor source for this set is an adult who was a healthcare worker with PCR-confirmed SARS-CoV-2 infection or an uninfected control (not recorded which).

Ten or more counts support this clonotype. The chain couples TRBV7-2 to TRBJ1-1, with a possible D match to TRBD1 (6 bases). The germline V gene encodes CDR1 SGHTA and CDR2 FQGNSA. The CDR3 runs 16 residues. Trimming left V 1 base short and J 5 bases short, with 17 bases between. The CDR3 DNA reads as TGTGCCAGCAGCTTAGGTAGCACAGGGAGGGGTACTGAAGCTTTCTTT. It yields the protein CASSLGSTGRGTEAFF.

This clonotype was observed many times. The DNA of the CDR3 is TGTGCCATCAGCGGGGCAGATACGCAGTATTTT. It specifies CAISGADTQYF. The J gene is TRBJ2-3, the V gene TRBV10-3; possible D gene TRBD2, 5 bases. CDR1 and CDR2 (germline): ENHRY, SYGVKD. Trimming shortened V by 6 bases and J by 4 bases, and 5 bases separated the two germline ends. The CDR3 totals 11 residues.

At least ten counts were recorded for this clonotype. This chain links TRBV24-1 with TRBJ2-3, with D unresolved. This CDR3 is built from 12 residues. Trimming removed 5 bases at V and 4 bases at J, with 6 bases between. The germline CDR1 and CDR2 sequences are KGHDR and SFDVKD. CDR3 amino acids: CATSVTSDTQYF. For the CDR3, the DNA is TGTGCCACCAGTGTGACTTCAGATACGCAGTATTTT.

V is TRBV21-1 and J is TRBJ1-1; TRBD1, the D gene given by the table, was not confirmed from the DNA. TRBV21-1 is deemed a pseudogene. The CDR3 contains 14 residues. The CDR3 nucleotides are TGTGCCAGCAGCTATCACGGGGGTACTGTTGAAGCTTTCTTT. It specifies CASSYHGGTVEAFF.

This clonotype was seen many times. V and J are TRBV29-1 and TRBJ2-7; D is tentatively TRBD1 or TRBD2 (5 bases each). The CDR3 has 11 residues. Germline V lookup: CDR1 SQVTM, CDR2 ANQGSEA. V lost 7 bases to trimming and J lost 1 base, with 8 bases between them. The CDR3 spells CSGGESYEQYF. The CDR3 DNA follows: TGCAGCGGAGGGGAGTCCTACGAGCAGTACTTC.

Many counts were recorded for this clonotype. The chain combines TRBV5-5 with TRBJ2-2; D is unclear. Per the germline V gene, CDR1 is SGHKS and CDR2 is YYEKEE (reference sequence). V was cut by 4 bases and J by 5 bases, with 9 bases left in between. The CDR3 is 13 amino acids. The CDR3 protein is CASSKGWTGELFF. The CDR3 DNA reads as TGTGCCAGCAGCAAAGGGTGGACCGGGGAGCTGTTTTTT.

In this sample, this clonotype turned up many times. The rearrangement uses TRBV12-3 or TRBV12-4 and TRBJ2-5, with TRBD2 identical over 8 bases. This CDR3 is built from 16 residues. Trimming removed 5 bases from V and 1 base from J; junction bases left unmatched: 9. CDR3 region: CASSLGGLAGQETQYF. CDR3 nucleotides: TGTGCCAGCAGTCTGGGCGGGCTAGCGGGCCAAGAGACCCAGTACTTC.

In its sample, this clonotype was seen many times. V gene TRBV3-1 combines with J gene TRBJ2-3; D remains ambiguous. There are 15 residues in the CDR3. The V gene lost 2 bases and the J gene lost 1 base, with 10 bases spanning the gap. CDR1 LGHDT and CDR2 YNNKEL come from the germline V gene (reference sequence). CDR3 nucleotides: TGTGCCAGCAGCCAAAGGCCAGTGGGCACAGATACGCAGTATTTT. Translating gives CASSQRPVGTDTQYF.

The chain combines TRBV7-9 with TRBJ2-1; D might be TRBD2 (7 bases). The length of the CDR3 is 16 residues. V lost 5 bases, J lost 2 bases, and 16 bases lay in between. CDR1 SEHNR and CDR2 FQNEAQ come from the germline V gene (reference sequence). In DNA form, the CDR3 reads TGTGCCAGCAGCCCGGCAGGGGCGGGGGCCTACAATGAGCAGTTCTTC. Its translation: CASSPAGAGAYNEQFF.

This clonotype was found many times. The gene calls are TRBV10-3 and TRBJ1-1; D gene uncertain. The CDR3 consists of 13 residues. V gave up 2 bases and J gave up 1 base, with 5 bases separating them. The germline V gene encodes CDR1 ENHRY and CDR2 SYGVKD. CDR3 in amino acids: CAISEVGNTEAFF. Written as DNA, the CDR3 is TGTGCCATCAGTGAGGTCGGGAACACTGAAGCTTTCTTT.

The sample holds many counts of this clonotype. The CDR3 spells CASSRGIAGANVLTF. CDR3 DNA: TGTGCCAGCTCCCGCGGCATAGCTGGGGCCAACGTCCTGACTTTC. The gene calls are TRBV16 and TRBJ2-6; D call uncertain. In germline, CDR1 is KGHSY, CDR2 FQNENV. This CDR3 has 15 residues. Trimming shortened V by 8 bases and J by 2 bases, and 13 bases separated the two germline ends.

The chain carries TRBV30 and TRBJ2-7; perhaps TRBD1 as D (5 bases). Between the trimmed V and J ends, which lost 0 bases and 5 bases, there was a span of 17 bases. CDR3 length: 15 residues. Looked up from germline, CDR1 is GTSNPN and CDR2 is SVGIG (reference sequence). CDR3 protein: CAWSVRWQGVNEQYF. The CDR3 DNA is TGTGCCTGGAGTGTACGATGGCAGGGTGTTAACGAGCAGTACTTC.

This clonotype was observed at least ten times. CDR3 DNA sequence: TGTGCCACCAGCAGAGATTACAACCCGACGGACACTGAAGCTTTCTTT. It codes for CATSRDYNPTDTEAFF. The V gene is TRBV15, the J gene TRBJ1-1; the D is unclear. The germline gives CDR1 LNHNV, CDR2 YYDKDF (reference sequence). V lost 0 bases and J lost 3, with 14 bases in between. This CDR3 is built from 16 residues.

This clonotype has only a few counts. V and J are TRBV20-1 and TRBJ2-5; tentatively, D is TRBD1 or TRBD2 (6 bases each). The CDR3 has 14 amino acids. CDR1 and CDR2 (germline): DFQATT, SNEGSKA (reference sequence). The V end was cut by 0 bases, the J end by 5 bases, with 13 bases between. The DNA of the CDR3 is TGCAGTGCTAGAGATCCCGGGGGCGGGGAGACCCAGTACTTC. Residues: CSARDPGGGETQYF.

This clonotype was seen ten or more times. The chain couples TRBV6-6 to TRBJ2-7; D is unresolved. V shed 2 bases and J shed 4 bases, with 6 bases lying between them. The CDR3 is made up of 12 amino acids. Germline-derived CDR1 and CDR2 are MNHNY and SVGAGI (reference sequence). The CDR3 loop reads CASSYVPYEQYF. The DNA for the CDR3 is TGTGCCAGCAGTTACGTGCCTTACGAGCAGTACTTC.

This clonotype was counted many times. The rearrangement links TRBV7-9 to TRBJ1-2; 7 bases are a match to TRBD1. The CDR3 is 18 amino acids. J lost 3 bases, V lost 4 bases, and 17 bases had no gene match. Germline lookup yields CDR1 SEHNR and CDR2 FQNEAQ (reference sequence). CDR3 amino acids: CASSSSTITGEEDYGYTF. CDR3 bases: TGTGCCAGCAGCTCCTCGACAATCACAGGGGAAGAGGACTATGGCTACACCTTC.

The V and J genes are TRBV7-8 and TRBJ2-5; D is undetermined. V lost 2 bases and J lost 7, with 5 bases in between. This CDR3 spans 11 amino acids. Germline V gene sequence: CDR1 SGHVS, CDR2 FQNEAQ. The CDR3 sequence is CASSLTVTQYF. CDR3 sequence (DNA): TGTGCCAGCAGCTTAACCGTGACCCAGTACTTC.

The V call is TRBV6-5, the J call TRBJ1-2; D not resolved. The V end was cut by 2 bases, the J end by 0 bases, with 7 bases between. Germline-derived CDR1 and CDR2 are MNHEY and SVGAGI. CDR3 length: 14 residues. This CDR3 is CASSYGQTNYGYTF. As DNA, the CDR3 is TGTGCCAGCAGTTACGGGCAGACTAACTATGGCTACACCTTC.

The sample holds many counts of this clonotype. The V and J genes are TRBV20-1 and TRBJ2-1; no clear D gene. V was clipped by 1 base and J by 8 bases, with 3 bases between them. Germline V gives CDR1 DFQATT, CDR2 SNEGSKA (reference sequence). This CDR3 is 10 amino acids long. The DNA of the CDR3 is TGCAGTGCTAGAGCCTATGAGCAGTTCTTC. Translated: CSARAYEQFF.

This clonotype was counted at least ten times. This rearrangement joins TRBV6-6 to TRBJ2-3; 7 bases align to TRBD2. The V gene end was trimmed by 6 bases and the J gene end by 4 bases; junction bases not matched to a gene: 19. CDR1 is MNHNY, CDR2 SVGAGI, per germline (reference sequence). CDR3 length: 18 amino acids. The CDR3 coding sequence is TGTGCCAGCAGCCTGACCCCCGGGGGGAACTCGTCGCCAGATACGCAGTATTTT. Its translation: CASSLTPGGNSSPDTQYF.

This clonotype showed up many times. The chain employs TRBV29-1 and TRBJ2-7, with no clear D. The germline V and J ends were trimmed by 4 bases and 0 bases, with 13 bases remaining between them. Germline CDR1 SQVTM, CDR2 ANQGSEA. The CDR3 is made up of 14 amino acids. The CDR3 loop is CSVVSELSSYEQYF. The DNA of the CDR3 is TGCAGCGTTGTTTCAGAACTCAGCTCCTACGAGCAGTACTTC.

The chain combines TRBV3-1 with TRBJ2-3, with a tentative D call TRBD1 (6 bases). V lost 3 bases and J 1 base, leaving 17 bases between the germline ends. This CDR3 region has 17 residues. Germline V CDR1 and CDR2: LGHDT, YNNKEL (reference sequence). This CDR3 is CASSQGDIRRGTDTQYF. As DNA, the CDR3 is TGTGCCAGCAGCCAGGGGGACATACGACGGGGCACAGATACGCAGTATTTT.

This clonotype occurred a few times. The CDR3 sequence is CSARAGGTNSNQPQHF. In DNA form, the CDR3 reads TGCAGTGCTAGAGCTGGAGGGACAAATAGCAATCAGCCCCAGCATTTT. J is TRBJ1-5 and V is TRBV20-1; D might be TRBD1 (6 bases). V lost 1 base, J lost 0 bases, and 13 bases lay in between. The CDR3 length is 16 residues. The V gene's germline CDR1 is DFQATT and CDR2 SNEGSKA (reference sequence).

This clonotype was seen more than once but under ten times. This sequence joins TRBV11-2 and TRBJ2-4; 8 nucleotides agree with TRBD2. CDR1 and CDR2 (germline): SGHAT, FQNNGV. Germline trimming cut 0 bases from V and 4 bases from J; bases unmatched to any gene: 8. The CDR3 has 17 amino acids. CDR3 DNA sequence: TGTGCCAGCAGCTTAGACCGCCAACTAGCGGAAAAAAACATTCAGTACTTC. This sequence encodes CASSLDRQLAEKNIQYF.

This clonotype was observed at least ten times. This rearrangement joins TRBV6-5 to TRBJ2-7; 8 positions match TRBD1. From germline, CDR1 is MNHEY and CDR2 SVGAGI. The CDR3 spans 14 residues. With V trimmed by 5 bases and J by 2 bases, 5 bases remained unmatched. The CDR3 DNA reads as TGTGCCAGCAGTCCCTGGGACAGGACCTACGAGCAGTACTTC. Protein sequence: CASSPWDRTYEQYF.

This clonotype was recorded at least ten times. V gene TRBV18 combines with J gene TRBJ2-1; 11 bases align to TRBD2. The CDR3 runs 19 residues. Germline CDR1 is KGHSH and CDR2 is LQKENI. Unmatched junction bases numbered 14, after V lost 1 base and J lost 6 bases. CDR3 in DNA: TGTGCCAGCTCACCACTTGCCAGGGAACTAGCGGGAGTGCTCAATGAGCAGTTCTTC. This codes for CASSPLARELAGVLNEQFF.